This T cell receptor beta chain appears in the sequencing data of a study of Ad26.COV2.S vaccination and SARS-CoV-2 variants. Study in general: Into the muscle, Ad26.COV2.S was dosed once or twice, 56 days apart. Study-level points and caveats: Participants in the vaccine arm had higher spike-specific TCR breadth; placebo recipients had lower. Similar non-spike TCR breadth was observed in recipients of vaccine and of placebo.

In germline, CDR1 is KGHSH, CDR2 LQKENI. Between the trimmed V and J ends, which lost 2 bases and 0 bases, there was a span of 12 bases. This CDR3 contains 16 residues. Concerning this clone: What it binds is unknown.

Profiling relied on immunoSEQ multiplex PCR, and the TCRdb table lists in-frame clones only, not all of them. The top ten hold 12% of the sample, which has hundreds of thousands of clones, 90% seen once. Treatment here: around 19 received Ad26.COV2.S at low or high dose, single or two shots; a few received placebo; per-sample allocation not given. Day 63 after the first injection of vaccine or placebo was the sampling time. An Ad26 vector carrying the Wuhan-strain SARS-CoV-2 spike served as the vaccine. The rearrangement joins TRBV18 to TRBJ2-3; possibly TRBD2 for D (5 bases). The specimen was peripheral blood, collected in a trial of Ad26.COV2.S vaccine versus placebo. This TCR was recovered from a person aged 18-65 years who received the Ad26.COV2.S COVID-19 vaccine or a placebo. CDR3 in amino acids: CASSPSSGSSTDTQYF. The CDR3 DNA sequence: TGTGCCAGCTCACCAAGCAGCGGAAGTAGCACAGATACGCAGTATTTT.